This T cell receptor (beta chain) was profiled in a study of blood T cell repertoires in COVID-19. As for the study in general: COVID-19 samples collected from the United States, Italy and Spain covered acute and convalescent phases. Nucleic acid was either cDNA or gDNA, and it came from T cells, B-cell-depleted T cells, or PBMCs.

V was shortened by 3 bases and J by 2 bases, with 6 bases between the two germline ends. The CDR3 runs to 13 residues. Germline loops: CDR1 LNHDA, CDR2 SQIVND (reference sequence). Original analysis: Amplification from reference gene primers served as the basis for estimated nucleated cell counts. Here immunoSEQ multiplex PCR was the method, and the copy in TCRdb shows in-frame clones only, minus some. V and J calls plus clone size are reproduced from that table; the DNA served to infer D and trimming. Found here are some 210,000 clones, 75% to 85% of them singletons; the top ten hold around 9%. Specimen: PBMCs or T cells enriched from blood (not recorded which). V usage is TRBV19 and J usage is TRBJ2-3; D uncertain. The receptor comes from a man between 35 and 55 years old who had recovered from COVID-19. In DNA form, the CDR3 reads TGTGCCAGTAGTATCAGTTACACAGATACGCAGTATTTT. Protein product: CASSISYTDTQYF. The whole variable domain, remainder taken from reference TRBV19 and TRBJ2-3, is DGGITQSPKYLFRKEGQNVTLSCEQNLNHDAMYWYRQDPGQGLRLIYYSQIVNDFQKGDIAEGYSVSREKKESFPLTVTSAQKNPTAFYLCASSISYTDTQYFGPGTRLTVL.